The sequence of this T cell receptor (beta chain) was determined in a study of shared clonotypes between healthy human individuals (dated by TCRdb to the early 2020s). In terms of the full investigation: Three men and two women, aged 18 to 49 years, made up the cohort. Different laboratories and diverse techniques were used to prepare libraries and sequence TCR repertoires, to increase sequencing depth and limit assay-specific biases. Between about 0.9 and 8.9 billion PBMCs per donor were obtained by leukapheresis. The study deeply sequenced blood TCR repertoires of about 5 healthy adults to estimate repertoire size and the extent of clonotype sharing between individuals. Per donor, three plates each were used for CD4 naive and CD4 memory, two for CD8 naive, and one for CD8 memory. The paper's findings and limits, for the study overall: Naive subsets generally had larger estimated clonotype richness than memory subsets did. Rarefaction of sorted-subset datasets indicated incomplete sequencing despite the large sequencing depth. Clonotypes shared by all four sorted-subset donors showed higher generation probabilities than non-shared clonotypes. The genetic and exposure-history diversity represented was limited by the small number of donors. Across four donors, approximately 5% of naive CD4, approximately 3.6% of naive CD8, roughly 2.3% of memory CD4, and approximately 0.4% of memory CD8 clonotypes were shared. Sampling was restricted to blood, and TCR repertoires in tissues likely differ from the TCR repertoires found in blood. Pairwise subsampling led to the expectation that sequencing depth would affect the degree of clonotype sharing among donors.

Using the deep immunoSEQ assay, multiplex PCR amplified TCR CDR3 regions from genomic DNA. Extracted genomic DNA from each cell subset was spread evenly across all wells of several immunoSEQ 96-well plates, with each plate serving as a replicate. Each replicate PCR for sorted subsets received about 200 ng genomic DNA, equal to roughly 29,000 T cell genomes. The purified libraries were quantified using a Qubit 3.0 fluorometer, sized with a Bioanalyzer 2100, and then quantified again using the KAPA Library Quantification kit. Every immunoSEQ 96-well plate was sequenced on a dedicated single-read 150-cycle Illumina NextSeq 550 flow cell. Processing in the source paper ran as follows. Because only junctional sequences without quality scores were contained in the immunoSEQ output, filtering matching that applied to full-length reads could not be performed. Sequences were annotated with PyIR, a Python wrapper for IgBLAST v1.9, and V/J genes and CDR3 were assigned using IMGT germline references. Any read was removed if the V/J assignment was weak (E-value above 1e-6), the CDR3 was missing, or the read contained stop codons, out-of-frame junctions, or ambiguous translated residues. V3J clonotypes were defined by identical inferred V gene, J gene, and CDR3 amino acid sequence. The percentage overlap between two repertoires was calculated by dividing the number of shared unique clonotypes by the size of the smaller repertoire. RTK rarefaction, the Chao1 estimator, and Recon v2.1 estimates of unobserved clonotypes were used to assess repertoire richness. Generation probabilities were computed with OLGA for all TCRbeta clonotypes obtained by the gDNA method from a few donors. In its TCRdb copy, this immuneACCESS table keeps in-frame sequences only and misses some clones. Where compared with another copy, unresolved V genes explain less than half of these, and the others have no known cause. D and trimming were read from the DNA, whereas the V and J calls and clone size are those reported in that table. Here the sample has about 320,000 clones; roughly 84% occur a single time. The biggest ten clones account for roughly 17% of the sample.

The CDR3 has 15 amino acids, counting the end cysteine and phenylalanine. The sequence is cut down to CDR3 DNA, 45 bases in frame from base 1. The germline V gene gives CDR1 as SGHTA and CDR2 as FQGNSA. V loses 5 bases, J loses 0 bases, and the germline ends lie 13 bases apart. Donors were healthy HIV-negative adults with no recently reported acute infections or vaccinations. All donors were Caucasian adults living in Nashville, Tennessee, USA. CD8 memory samples were composed of magnetically selected CD45RO+ cells combined with CCR7-negative CD45RA+ effector memory (TemRA) cells. Blood was obtained by leukapheresis, after which PBMCs were separated by Ficoll-Histopaque density gradient centrifugation and cryopreserved in liquid nitrogen vapor phase. Analytical flow cytometry was used to check the purity and quantity of each magnetically sorted T cell population. Genomic DNA was isolated from every sorted fraction and measured by UV absorbance on a Nanodrop 2000c.

Worth noting for this clone: The specificity of this receptor is unknown. The input lacks base qualities; no much larger clone sits a single base away.

The receptor comes from a man aged 18 to 35 in good health. Recombination joined TRBV7-2 with TRBJ1-1; TRBD1 is a weak D gene call, 6 bases matching. The sequenced sample was memory CD8+ T cells sorted from blood. According to the study, the label for this sample's cell subset or site signals: CD45RO+ cells pooled with CCR7-negative TemRA cells. The CDR3 protein: CASSPQTGMNTEAFF. Here is the DNA: TGTGCCAGCAGCCCTCAGACAGGCATGAACACTGAAGCTTTCTTT.